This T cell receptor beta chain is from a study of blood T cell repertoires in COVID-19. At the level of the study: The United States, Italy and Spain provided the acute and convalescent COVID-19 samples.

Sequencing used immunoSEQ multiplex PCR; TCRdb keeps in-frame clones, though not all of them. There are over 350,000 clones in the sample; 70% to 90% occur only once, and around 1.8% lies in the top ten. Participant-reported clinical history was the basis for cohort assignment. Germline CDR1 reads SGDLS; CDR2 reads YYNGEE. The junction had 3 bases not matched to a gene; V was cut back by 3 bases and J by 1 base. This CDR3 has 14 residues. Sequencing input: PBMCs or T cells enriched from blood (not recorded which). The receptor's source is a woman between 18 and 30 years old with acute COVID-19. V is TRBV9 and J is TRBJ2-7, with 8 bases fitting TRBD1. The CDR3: CASSATGASYEQYF. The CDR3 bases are TGTGCCAGCAGCGCGACAGGGGCGTCCTACGAGCAGTACTTC.